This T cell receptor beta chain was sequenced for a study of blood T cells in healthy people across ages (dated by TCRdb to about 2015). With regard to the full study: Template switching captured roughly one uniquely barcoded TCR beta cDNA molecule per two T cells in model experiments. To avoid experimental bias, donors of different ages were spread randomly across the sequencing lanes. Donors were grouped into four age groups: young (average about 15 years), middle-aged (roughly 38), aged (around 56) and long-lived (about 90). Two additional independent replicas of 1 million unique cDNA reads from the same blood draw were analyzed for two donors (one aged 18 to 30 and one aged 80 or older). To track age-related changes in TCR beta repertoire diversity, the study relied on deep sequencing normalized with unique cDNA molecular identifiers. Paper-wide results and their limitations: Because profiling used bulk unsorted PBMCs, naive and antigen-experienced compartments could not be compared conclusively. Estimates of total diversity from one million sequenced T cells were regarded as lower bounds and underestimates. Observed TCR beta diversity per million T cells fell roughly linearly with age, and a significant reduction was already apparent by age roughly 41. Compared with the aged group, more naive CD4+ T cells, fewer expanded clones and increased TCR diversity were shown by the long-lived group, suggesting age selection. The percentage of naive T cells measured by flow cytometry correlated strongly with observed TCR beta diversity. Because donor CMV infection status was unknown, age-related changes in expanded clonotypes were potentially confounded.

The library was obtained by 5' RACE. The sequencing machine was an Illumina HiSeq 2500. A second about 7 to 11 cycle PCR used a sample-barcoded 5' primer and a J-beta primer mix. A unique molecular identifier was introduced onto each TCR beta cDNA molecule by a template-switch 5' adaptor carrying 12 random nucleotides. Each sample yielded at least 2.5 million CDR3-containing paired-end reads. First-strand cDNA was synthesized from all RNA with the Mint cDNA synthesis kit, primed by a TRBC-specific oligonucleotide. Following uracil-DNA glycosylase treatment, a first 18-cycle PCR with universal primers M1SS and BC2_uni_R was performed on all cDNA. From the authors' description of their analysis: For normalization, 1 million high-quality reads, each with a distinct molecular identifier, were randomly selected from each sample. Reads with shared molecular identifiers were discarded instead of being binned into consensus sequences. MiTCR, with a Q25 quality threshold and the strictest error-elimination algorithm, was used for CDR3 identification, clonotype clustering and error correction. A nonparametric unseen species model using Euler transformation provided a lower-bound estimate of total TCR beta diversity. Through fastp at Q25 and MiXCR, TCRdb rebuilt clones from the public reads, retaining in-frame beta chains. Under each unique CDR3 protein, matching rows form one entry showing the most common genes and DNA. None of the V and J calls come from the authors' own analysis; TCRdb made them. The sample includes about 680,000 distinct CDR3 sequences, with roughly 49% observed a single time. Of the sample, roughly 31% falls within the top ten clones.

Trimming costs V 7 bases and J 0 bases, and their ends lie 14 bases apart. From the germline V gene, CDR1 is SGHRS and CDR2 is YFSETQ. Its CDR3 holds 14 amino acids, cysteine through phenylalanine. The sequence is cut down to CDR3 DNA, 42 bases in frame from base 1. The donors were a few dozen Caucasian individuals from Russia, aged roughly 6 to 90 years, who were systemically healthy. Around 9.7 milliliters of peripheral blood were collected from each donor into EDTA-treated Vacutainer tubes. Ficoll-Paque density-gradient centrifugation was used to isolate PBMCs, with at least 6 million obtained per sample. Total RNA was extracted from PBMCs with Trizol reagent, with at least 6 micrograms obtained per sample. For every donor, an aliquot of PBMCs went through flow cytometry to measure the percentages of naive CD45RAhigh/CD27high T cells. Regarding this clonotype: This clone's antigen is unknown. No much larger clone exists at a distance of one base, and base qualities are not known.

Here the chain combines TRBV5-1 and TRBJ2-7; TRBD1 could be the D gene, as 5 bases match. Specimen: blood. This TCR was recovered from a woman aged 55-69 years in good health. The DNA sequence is TGCGCCAGCTCAGACACAAGGGGCTCCTACGAGCAGTACTTC. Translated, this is CASSDTRGSYEQYF.